This entry lists 16 T cell receptor beta chains sequenced from one sample in a study of cytomegalovirus exposure and HLA in healthy donors (dated by TCRdb to about 2017). Receptor libraries were prepared by the immunoSEQ multiplex PCR assay. For the multiplex PCR, a mixture combining 60 forward primers for TCR Vbeta segments and 13 reverse primers for TCR Jbeta segments was used. TCRdb's version of the immuneACCESS table is confined to in-frame rearrangements and falls short of the full clone set. An unresolved V gene accounts for under half of the shortfall where checked; the remainder is of unknown origin. The sample table shows tens of thousands of clones, and roughly 78% are seen once. The biggest ten clones account for approximately 7.9% of the sample. The sequencing input was PBMCs. The receptors stem from a man aged 30 to 45 in good health and CMV-seronegative.

This clone was seen more than once but under ten times. The gene calls are TRBV6-5 and TRBJ1-1; no definite D call. Deletions cut 6 bases from V and 1 base from J, with 12 bases between. Germline values: CDR1 MNHEY, CDR2 SVGAGI. The CDR3 sequence is 14 residues long. CDR3 in DNA: TGTGCCAGCAGCAGCCTCTACAGGAACACTGAAGCTTTCTTT. As protein: CASSSLYRNTEAFF.

This chain connects TRBV18 to TRBJ2-7; TRBD1 aligns across 11 bases. The J segment lost 3 bases and the V segment lost 1 base, leaving 11 bases of the junction unmatched. Germline V gene data show CDR1 as KGHSH and CDR2 as LQKENI. CDR3 length: 18 amino acids. The CDR3 DNA reads as TGTGCCAGCTCACCACGGGGAGGATCTGGGACAGGGGGCTACGAGCAGTACTTC. Translating gives CASSPRGGSGTGGYEQYF.

The genes are TRBV28 and TRBJ2-7, with no clear D. This CDR3 is built from 12 residues. Germline V gene lookup returns CDR1 MDHEN and CDR2 SYDVKM. Trimming cost V 5 bases and J 6 bases, with 11 bases left between them. The CDR3 DNA follows: TGTGCCAGCAGTCCTGTCTCTCCCGAGCAGTACTTC. It is translated as CASSPVSPEQYF.

The chain couples TRBV4-2 to TRBJ2-3; a weak D match, TRBD2 (5 bases). The CDR3 consists of 14 residues. V was pared by 0 bases and J by 3 bases, with 7 bases between. The germline V gene has CDR1 LGHNA and CDR2 YNFKEQ. Here the CDR3 reads CASSQDEGTDTQYF. CDR3 nucleotide sequence: TGTGCCAGCAGCCAAGATGAGGGTACAGATACGCAGTATTTT.

The chain couples TRBV5-4 to TRBJ1-3; TRBD1 matches at 11 bases. J lost 2 bases, V lost 4 bases, and 2 bases had no gene match. Germline assignment: CDR1 SGHNT and CDR2 YYREEE (reference sequence). The CDR3 is made up of 15 amino acids. DNA for the CDR3: TGTGCCAGCAGCCGGGGACAGGGGGCTGGAAACACCATATATTTT. Its protein is CASSRGQGAGNTIYF.

This chain joins TRBV7-6 and TRBJ1-3; D gene uncertain. Germline V gene data show CDR1 as SGHVS and CDR2 as FNYEAQ. This CDR3 is built from 14 residues. V lost 4 bases and J 0 bases, leaving 7 bases between the germline ends. CDR3 amino acids: CASSWPNSGNTIYF. CDR3 nucleotides: TGTGCCAGCAGCTGGCCGAACTCTGGAAACACCATATATTTT.

The CDR3, as DNA: TGTGCCAGCAGTGATGAAACAGGGGGCGATGAGCAGTTCTTC. Translated, it gives CASSDETGGDEQFF. This rearrangement joins TRBV2 to TRBJ2-1; TRBD1 matches 9 bases. CDR3 length: 14 residues. Germline V gene lookup returns CDR1 SNHLY and CDR2 FYNNEI. Trimming cost V 3 bases and J 8 bases; bases outside gene matches: 5.

The V and J genes are TRBV6-5 and TRBJ1-1; TRBD1 matches 7 bases. J gave up 0 bases and V 6 bases, and 7 bases lay outside the gene matches. Germline V lookup: CDR1 MNHEY, CDR2 SVGAGI. The CDR3 sequence is 15 residues long. CDR3 amino acids: CASRRQGGLNTEAFF. The CDR3 bases are TGTGCCAGCAGGCGACAGGGTGGACTGAACACTGAAGCTTTCTTT.

This clone came up a few times. This chain links TRBV10-2 with TRBJ1-1; D is unresolved. Trimming cost V 4 bases and J 0 bases, with 6 bases left between them. The CDR3 has 13 amino acids. From germline, CDR1 is WSHSY and CDR2 SAAADI. The CDR3 spells CASSGRMNTEAFF. The DNA for the CDR3 is TGCGCCAGCAGTGGGCGGATGAACACTGAAGCTTTCTTT.

This chain joins TRBV30 and TRBJ1-5; D gene unclear. V was pared by 5 bases and J by 3 bases, with 11 bases between. Germline loops: CDR1 GTSNPN, CDR2 SVGIG (reference sequence). The CDR3 has 13 residues. In nucleotides, the CDR3 is TGTGCCTGGGCCGCGGGGAACAATCAGCCCCAGCATTTT. The encoded protein is CAWAAGNNQPQHF.

The gene calls are TRBV6-1 and TRBJ1-1; a weak D match, TRBD1 (5 bases). The V gene lost 4 bases and the J gene lost 6 bases, with 12 bases spanning the gap. The CDR3 loop spans 13 amino acids. Germline V gives CDR1 MNHNS, CDR2 SASEGT. The CDR3 reads CASSGAGMAEAFF. The CDR3 bases are TGTGCCAGCAGTGGCGCAGGGATGGCTGAAGCTTTCTTT.

V usage is TRBV5-6 and J usage is TRBJ2-7, with TRBD1 matching over 11 bases. The V segment lost 5 bases and the J segment 6 bases; nucleotides outside the gene matches: 7. This CDR3 comprises 14 residues. The germline V gene has CDR1 SGHDT and CDR2 YYEEEE. DNA for the CDR3: TGTGCCAGCAGACCGCGGACAGGGGGCCTCGAGCAGTACTTC. Its protein is CASRPRTGGLEQYF.

The rearrangement uses TRBV5-1 and TRBJ2-1; 8 nucleotides match TRBD1. Germline V CDR1 and CDR2: SGHRS, YFSETQ. The CDR3 is made up of 17 amino acids. J lost 7 bases, V lost 3 bases, and 15 bases had no gene match. The CDR3 loop is CASSYVTGTGGRNEQFF. The CDR3 DNA reads as TGCGCCAGCAGCTACGTAACCGGGACAGGTGGTCGGAATGAGCAGTTCTTC.

The rearrangement links TRBV5-4 to TRBJ2-5; TRBD2 agrees at 9 bases. Losses at the gene ends were 1 base for V and 4 bases for J; bases not matched to a gene: 14. Germline V CDR1 and CDR2: SGHNT, YYREEE (reference sequence). The length of the CDR3 is 18 residues. The CDR3: CASSLPVLRGGRRETQYF. The CDR3 DNA is TGTGCCAGCAGCTTGCCAGTTTTGCGGGGGGGCCGGCGAGAGACCCAGTACTTC.

This clone was seen a few times. The chain joins TRBV5-8 to TRBJ2-7; TRBD1 might be the D (5 bases). The germline gives CDR1 SGHTS, CDR2 YDEGEE. Trimming took off 0 bases at V and 0 bases at J, with 10 bases between the two ends. This CDR3 has 15 amino acids. CDR3 nucleotides: TGTGCCAGCAGCTTGGTAGGGGTCCACTCCTACGAGCAGTACTTC. This gives the protein CASSLVGVHSYEQYF.

This chain connects TRBV18 to TRBJ1-4, with TRBD1 matching 7 bases. The CDR3 extends over 16 amino acids. V was pared by 3 bases and J by 0 bases, with 4 bases of the junction left unmatched. Per the germline V gene, CDR1 is KGHSH and CDR2 is LQKENI. As DNA, the CDR3 is TGTGCCAGCTCACCTCGACAGGGAACAACTAATGAAAAACTGTTTTTT. Its protein is CASSPRQGTTNEKLFF.